Only one count was recorded for the clone carrying this T cell receptor beta chain. This record belongs to a study of blood T cell repertoires in COVID-19. Study-level background: The study drew acute and convalescent COVID-19 samples from the United States, Italy and Spain. T cells, B-cell-depleted T cells, or PBMCs supplied cDNA or gDNA.

Original handling: Cell counts per sample came from amplifying reference gene primers. TCRdb's copy holds only in-frame clones and misses some; the assay was immunoSEQ multiplex PCR. That table gives V, J and clone size, and the DNA gave D and trimming. The sample consists of 53,000 or so clones, more than 60% of them appearing once. The length of the CDR3 is 16 residues. Germline CDR1 is SGHTA and CDR2 is FQGNSA. The V gene lost 3 bases and the J gene lost 3 bases, with 17 bases spanning the gap. The receptor was isolated from a human donor with active or convalescent COVID-19. The donor label of this sample is uncertain. The sequencing sample was made of peripheral blood. The genes are TRBV7-2 and TRBJ1-2; D is unclear. In DNA form, the CDR3 reads TGTGCCAGCAGCTTCGGCTGGGAGGGCGGGGACTATGGCTACACCTTC. It yields the protein CASSFGWEGGDYGYTF.